These T cell receptor beta chains were read from a single sample in a study of monozygotic twins with cystic fibrosis. Clones were read by immunoSEQ multiplex PCR, and TCRdb kept only the in-frame ones, dropping some. The sample lists 29,000 or so clones, around four fifths occurring once. The sequenced sample consisted of blood. Receptor source: a girl aged 2 to 10 with cystic fibrosis. Both conserved end residues are part of each CDR3. Fields, in order: clone size, J gene, V gene, D gene, CDR3 protein, CDR3 DNA. A D gene is named only where the DNA matches it firmly. Size tells how often a clone was seen (once, few, many) or the class of an expanded clone, and some rows leave it out.

>-|TRBJ2-7|TRBV30|TRBD2
CAWSKGLAGIYEQYF
TGTGCCTGGAGTAAAGGACTAGCGGGAATCTACGAGCAGTACTTC
>-|TRBJ2-7|TRBV7-9|TRBD1
CASSPGQGGPYEQYF
TGTGCCAGCAGCCCCGGACAGGGTGGCCCCTACGAGCAGTACTTC
>once|TRBJ2-7|TRBV5-1|-
CASSLEKNTPLDEQYF
TGCGCCAGCAGCTTGGAAAAAAACACCCCCCTTGACGAGCAGTACTTC
>-|TRBJ1-1|TRBV9|-
CASSVAGNTEAFF
TGTGCCAGCAGCGTAGCAGGAAACACTGAAGCTTTCTTT
>-|TRBJ2-1|TRBV4-2|-
CASSHFGEQFF
TGTGCCAGCAGCCATTTCGGAGAGCAGTTCTTC
>-|TRBJ2-3|TRBV2|TRBD2
CASRGLAGFTDTQYF
TGTGCCAGCAGAGGACTAGCGGGGTTCACAGATACGCAGTATTTT
>-|TRBJ1-2|TRBV5-1|TRBD1
CASSPGGTGWFDYGYTF
TGCGCCAGCAGCCCTGGTGGGACAGGGTGGTTTGACTATGGCTACACCTTC
>-|TRBJ1-4|TRBV18|-
CASSPERRALNEKLFF
TGTGCCAGCTCACCGGAAAGAAGGGCCCTTAATGAAAAACTGTTTTTT
>-|TRBJ1-1|TRBV9|-
CASSVAGRGTEAFF
TGTGCCAGCAGCGTAGCTGGGAGGGGAACTGAAGCTTTCTTT
>-|TRBJ2-7|TRBV7-9|-
CASSPLGGAEQYF
TGTGCCAGCAGCCCACTAGGAGGGGCCGAGCAGTACTTC
>-|TRBJ2-7|TRBV6-6|TRBD1
CAIRTGIYEQYF
TGTGCCATTCGGACAGGGATCTACGAGCAGTACTTC
>-|TRBJ1-1|TRBV7-2|-
CASGKQGNTEAFF
TGTGCCAGCGGCAAACAGGGGAACACTGAAGCTTTCTTT
>-|TRBJ2-1|TRBV4-1|-
CASSRGQLNEQFF
TGCGCCAGCAGCCGGGGGCAGCTTAATGAGCAGTTCTTC
>-|TRBJ1-2|TRBV7-8|-
CASSSSRMERVRGYTF
TGTGCCAGCAGCTCATCCCGAATGGAAAGAGTCCGTGGCTACACCTTC
>-|TRBJ2-7|TRBV2|TRBD1
CASRRDRGAYEQYF
TGTGCCAGCAGACGGGACAGGGGGGCCTACGAGCAGTACTTC
>-|TRBJ1-1|TRBV7-8|-
CASSLGRTEAFF
TGTGCCAGCAGCTTAGGGAGGACTGAAGCTTTCTTT
>-|TRBJ2-7|TRBV2|TRBD1
CASSVETGMYEQYF
TGTGCCAGCAGTGTCGAGACAGGGATGTACGAGCAGTACTTC
>-|TRBJ1-1|TRBV6-6|-
CASSYSGLLNTEAFF
TGTGCCAGCAGTTACTCGGGACTTTTGAACACTGAAGCTTTCTTT
>-|TRBJ1-2|TRBV12-5|TRBD1
CASGPGTGGPGYGYTF
TGTGCTAGTGGCCCCGGGACAGGGGGCCCGGGATATGGCTACACCTTC
>-|TRBJ1-5|TRBV11-2|-
CASSLDRDQPQHF
TGTGCCAGCAGCTTAGACCGAGATCAGCCCCAGCATTTT
>-|TRBJ1-2|TRBV5-6|-
CASSFSPQANYGYTF
TGTGCCAGCAGCTTTAGCCCCCAGGCGAACTATGGCTACACCTTC
>-|TRBJ1-3|TRBV7-2|TRBD1
CASSRDRDSLVNTIYF
TGTGCCAGCAGCCGTGACAGGGACTCGCTCGTAAACACCATATATTTT
>-|TRBJ2-4|TRBV7-9|-
CASSLGSLSTLAKNIQYF
TGTGCCAGCAGCTTAGGATCGCTATCAACACTAGCCAAAAACATTCAGTACTTC
>few|TRBJ1-2|TRBV5-6|-
CASSPGHGGYTF
TGTGCCAGCAGCCCGGGACACGGGGGCTACACCTTC
>-|TRBJ2-1|TRBV7-6|-
CASSLAGNYNEQFF
TGTGCCAGCAGCTTAGCGGGAAACTACAATGAGCAGTTCTTC
>-|TRBJ1-3|TRBV30|-
CAWSVLAGAGNTIYF
TGTGCCTGGAGTGTACTGGCAGGGGCTGGAAACACCATATATTTT
>-|TRBJ2-7|TRBV30|TRBD2
CAWEGQGLAGKNSYEQYF
TGTGCCTGGGAGGGGCAGGGACTAGCGGGAAAAAACTCCTACGAGCAGTACTTC